This T cell receptor (beta chain) was captured by sequencing in a study of vaccination and CD4 T cells after COVID-19. Study background: Stimulation of the cells used overlapping spike peptide pools from SARS-CoV-2 and from the common cold coronaviruses HCoV-NL63, HCoV-OC43 and HCoV-229E. The study's findings and limits: There were relatively few convalescent patients studied, and there were no early post-infection timepoints.

The germline CDR1 and CDR2 sequences are MNHEY and SMNVEV (reference sequence). The CDR3 length is 13 residues. V was pared by 8 bases and J by 2 bases, with 12 bases between. This clonotype was counted between two and nine times. Its antigen is as yet unknown. Cultured CD4+ T-cell DNA underwent Oncomine TCR Beta short-read sequencing. Someone extracted genomic DNA from cultured CD4+ T cells. TCRdb redid the calling of the PCR reads with MiXCR, one entry per CDR3 protein. The table includes approximately 25,000 distinct CDR3 sequences, about half detected once. Treatment specified: approximately nine-day PBMC culture with coronavirus spike peptide pools or control peptides (ViraFEST assay). Each well received approximately 1.8 million PBMCs, cultured with 10 IU/ml IL-2 and 10 ug/ml peptide pools.

This sequence originates from a human donor who had recovered from COVID-19. The chain joins TRBV27 to TRBJ1-2, with D perhaps TRBD1 (5 bases). Sequenced: CD4+ T cells from blood, cultured in vitro. This CDR3 reads CASSKGANYGYTF. CDR3 nucleotide sequence: TGTGCCAGCTCAAAAGGGGCGAACTATGGCTACACCTTC.